These 25 T cell receptor beta chains originate from one sample sequenced in a study of early T cells in non-severe SARS-CoV-2 infection. TCRdb re-derived calls from the 5' RACE reads in MiXCR, one entry per CDR3 protein. The sample includes 55,000 to 65,000 distinct CDR3 sequences, approximately 12% of them seen just once. The sequenced material came from whole blood. Receptor source: an adult who was a healthcare worker with PCR-confirmed SARS-CoV-2 infection or an uninfected control (not recorded which).

This clonotype has at least ten counts. V is TRBV5-1 and J is TRBJ2-7, with D perhaps matching TRBD1 (5 bases). Trimming shortened V by 1 base and J by 5 bases, and 16 bases separated the two germline ends. The germline V gene has CDR1 SGHRS and CDR2 YFSETQ. The CDR3 covers 15 residues. The CDR3 protein is CASSLSAGKTDEQYF. CDR3 sequence (DNA): TGCGCCAGCAGCTTGTCGGCAGGGAAAACAGACGAGCAGTACTTC.

Ten or more counts support this clonotype. This chain joins TRBV11-2 and TRBJ1-1; 8 bases match TRBD1. Germline V lookup: CDR1 SGHAT, CDR2 FQNNGV. V trimming: 5 bases; J trimming: 1 base; junction bases outside the gene matches: 9. This CDR3 has 16 amino acids. The chain's CDR3 is CASSTYSGTGNTEAFF. CDR3 sequence (DNA): TGTGCCAGCAGCACCTACTCCGGGACAGGGAACACTGAAGCTTTCTTT.

In this sample, this clonotype turned up many times. The rearrangement links TRBV3-1 to TRBJ2-3; D gene uncertain. Trimming cost V 3 bases and J 6 bases, with 13 bases left between them. The CDR3 sequence is 14 residues long. Germline lookup yields CDR1 LGHDT and CDR2 YNNKEL (reference sequence). For the CDR3, the DNA is TGTGCCAGCAGCCACGGACGGTTGGGGGATACGCAGTATTTT. This encodes CASSHGRLGDTQYF.

The chain links TRBV28 to TRBJ2-5, with TRBD2 matching over 10 bases. CDR1 is MDHEN and CDR2 is SYDVKM in the germline V gene. The CDR3 is 18 residues long. Trimming took 5 bases from V and 2 from J; bases not matched to a gene: 14. The CDR3 protein is CASSRTSGATSSQETQYF. The CDR3 nucleotides are TGTGCCAGCAGTCGGACTAGCGGAGCTACTTCTTCACAAGAGACCCAGTACTTC.

To note about this clonotype: Compared with germline, one end of the junction differs, possibly owing to a read error. The chain is built from TRBV7-9 and TRBJ2-4; D ambiguous. The CDR3 has 10 amino acids. Germline CDR1 and CDR2: SEHNR and FQNEAQ (reference sequence). The CDR3 spells CASSLTESDF. CDR3 coding DNA: TGTGCCAGCAGCTTGACCGAGTCTGACTTC.

This clonotype was picked up many times. Here the CDR3 DNA reads TGCAGTGCTAGAGACCAGGGGTTGGGGCAGGGGGCGCGTGGAAACACCATATATTTT. This translates into CSARDQGLGQGARGNTIYF. The chain has TRBV20-1 and TRBJ1-3, with 8 bases aligning to TRBD1. Germline V CDR1 and CDR2: DFQATT, SNEGSKA (reference sequence). The J segment lost 3 bases and the V segment lost 0 bases, leaving 16 bases of the junction unmatched. This CDR3 has 19 amino acids.

This clonotype came up a few times. The rearrangement links TRBV21-1 to TRBJ2-7; no DNA check was done on the table's D call, TRBD1. TRBV21-1 is a pseudogene. The CDR3 is made up of 15 amino acids. CDR3 loop: CASSKVRGQTYEQYF. Here the CDR3 DNA reads TGTGCCAGCAGCAAAGTCAGGGGGCAGACCTACGAGCAGTACTTC.

This clonotype turned up a few times. The genes are TRBV7-2 and TRBJ1-1, with TRBD1 as a possible D gene (5 bases). V lost 4 bases to trimming and J lost 10 bases, with 13 bases between them. The CDR3 extends over 12 amino acids. Looked up from germline, CDR1 is SGHTA and CDR2 is FQGNSA. The DNA for the CDR3 is TGTGCCAGCAGCTCGCCTGGGGGGGGAGCTTTCTTT. This translates into CASSSPGGGAFF.

This clonotype has a handful of counts. The V and J genes are TRBV11-2 and TRBJ2-5; D is possibly TRBD2 (5 bases). The CDR3 sequence is 16 residues long. Trimming pared 1 base from V and 5 bases from J, leaving 17 bases between. The germline V gene encodes CDR1 SGHAT and CDR2 FQNNGV. CDR3 coding DNA: TGTGCCAGCAGCTTAGGTTACGGCCTCAGCGGCGAGACCCAGTACTTC. Amino acid sequence: CASSLGYGLSGETQYF.

This clonotype showed up many times. The chain has TRBV7-3 and TRBJ1-1; no firm D call. V was pared by 2 bases and J by 1 base, with 8 bases between. The V gene's germline CDR1 is SGHTA and CDR2 FQGTGA. The CDR3 totals 14 residues. The CDR3 sequence is CASSLSAANTEAFF. The CDR3 region has the DNA TGTGCCAGCAGCTTATCGGCGGCGAACACTGAAGCTTTCTTT.

This clonotype has only a few counts. V is TRBV10-3 and J is TRBJ1-1, with a weak D call TRBD1 (5 bases). CDR1 is ENHRY, CDR2 SYGVKD, per germline. The length of the CDR3 is 12 residues. Trimming took off 10 bases at V and 5 bases at J, with 14 bases between the two ends. The CDR3 loop reads CATQGSGTEAFF. The CDR3 bases are TGTGCCACCCAGGGTTCAGGGACTGAAGCTTTCTTT.

There are many counts of this clonotype. This chain connects TRBV5-1 to TRBJ1-2; D call uncertain. Germline V gene sequence: CDR1 SGHRS, CDR2 YFSETQ. The CDR3 extends over 14 amino acids. Trimming took 0 bases from V and 7 from J, leaving 13 bases between them. The CDR3 sequence: CASSLEVITGGYTF. DNA for the CDR3: TGCGCCAGCAGCTTGGAAGTGATAACGGGTGGCTACACCTTC.

The J gene is TRBJ2-2, the V gene TRBV9; D gene ambiguous. CDR1 and CDR2 from the germline V gene are SGDLS and YYNGEE. Trimming shortened V by 0 bases and J by 1 base, and 7 bases separated the two germline ends. The CDR3 is made up of 15 amino acids. This CDR3 reads CASSVGGQNTGELFF. DNA for the CDR3: TGTGCCAGCAGCGTAGGTGGGCAGAACACCGGGGAGCTGTTTTTT. The complete variable domain, with remaining parts taken from reference TRBV9 and TRBJ2-2, reads DSGVTQTPKHLITATGQRVTLRCSPRSGDLSVYWYQQSLDQGLQFLIQYYNGEERAKGNILERFSAQQFPDLHSELNLSSLELGDSALYFCASSVGGQNTGELFFGEGSRLTVL.

V is TRBV7-2 and J is TRBJ1-1; D unclear. The germline V gene has CDR1 SGHTA and CDR2 FQGNSA. The ends were cut back, 3 bases at V and 8 bases at J, with 7 bases in the middle. The CDR3 sequence is 11 residues long. The CDR3 loop reads CASSFSREAFF. CDR3 DNA: TGTGCCAGCAGCTTCAGCAGGGAAGCTTTCTTT.

This clonotype was seen a few times. V is TRBV7-9 and J is TRBJ2-3, with no clear D. In germline, CDR1 is SEHNR, CDR2 FQNEAQ (reference sequence). This CDR3 has 11 amino acids. The V and J ends lost 1 base and 15 bases respectively, with 11 bases between them. This CDR3 is CASSLEDWPYF. The CDR3 DNA is TGTGCCAGCAGCTTAGAAGACTGGCCTTATTTT.

This clonotype was seen ten or more times. This chain joins TRBV11-1 and TRBJ2-5; D might be TRBD1 (5 bases). This CDR3 is 14 amino acids long. CDR1 is SGHAT and CDR2 is FQDESV in the germline V gene (reference sequence). V gave up 0 bases and J gave up 4 bases, with 9 bases separating them. The CDR3 reads CASSLAQGRETQYF. CDR3 nucleotide sequence: TGTGCCAGCAGCTTAGCTCAGGGTCGAGAGACCCAGTACTTC.

Ten or more counts support this clonotype. DNA of the CDR3: TGCGCCAGCAGCTTGGACAGGGGGGGAGAGACCCAGTACTTC. This encodes CASSLDRGGETQYF. This sequence joins TRBV5-1 and TRBJ2-5; D possibly corresponds to TRBD1 (8 bases). The CDR3 is 14 residues long. Trimming left V 0 bases short and J 4 bases short, with 10 bases between. Germline-derived CDR1 and CDR2 are SGHRS and YFSETQ.

V and J are TRBV6-6 and TRBJ2-1; weak D call: TRBD2 (6 bases). Trimming removed 5 bases at V and 4 bases at J, with 12 bases between. The CDR3 is 14 amino acids. The germline V gene encodes CDR1 MNHNY and CDR2 SVGAGI (reference sequence). The CDR3 sequence is CASSLSGIYNEQFF. The CDR3 bases are TGTGCCAGCAGTCTTAGCGGCATTTACAATGAGCAGTTCTTC.

This clonotype was found a few times. CDR3 region: CASTPGLQVGVAFF. Here the CDR3 DNA reads TGTGCCAGCACCCCGGGGCTACAGGTAGGGGTAGCTTTCTTT. The chain recombines TRBV6-5 with TRBJ1-1, with D perhaps TRBD1 (5 bases). Germline assignment: CDR1 MNHEY and CDR2 SVGAGI. V lost 7 bases, J lost 10 bases, and 22 bases lay in between. This CDR3 has 14 residues.

In this sample, this clonotype turned up many times. The V gene is TRBV2, the J gene TRBJ1-3, with D maybe TRBD1 (6 bases). V was trimmed by 3 bases and J by 0 bases, leaving 12 bases between them. The CDR3 covers 16 residues. Germline assignment: CDR1 SNHLY and CDR2 FYNNEI. CDR3 protein: CASSEDSRGSGNTIYF. The CDR3 DNA reads TGTGCCAGCAGTGAGGATTCCAGGGGCTCTGGAAACACCATATATTTT.

This sequence joins TRBV19 and TRBJ2-7; D may be TRBD2 (6 bases). This CDR3 has 15 residues. Per the germline V gene, CDR1 is LNHDA and CDR2 is SQIVND (reference sequence). V shed 0 bases and J shed 2 bases, with 11 bases lying between them. The CDR3 coding sequence is TGTGCCAGTAGTATAGATTATAGCGGAGCCTACGAGCAGTACTTC. It yields the protein CASSIDYSGAYEQYF.

This clonotype appeared once. The conserved final phenylalanine or tryptophan is absent from the CDR3, which likely points to a read error. No DNA is shown, since the ends of the CDR3 on it are uncertain; the CDR3 is the one TCRdb lists. The chain employs TRBV29-1 and TRBJ1-4; TRBD1 is the table's D call and was not checked against the DNA. Germline lookup yields CDR1 SQVTM and CDR2 ANQGSEA. Both ends counted, the CDR3 spans 9 residues. The CDR3 region is CSSPGGRTG.

The chain uses TRBV29-1 and TRBJ1-3; TRBD1 is a possible D gene (5 bases). Germline assignment: CDR1 SQVTM and CDR2 ANQGSEA. Trimming took off 7 bases at V and 0 bases at J, with 10 bases between the two ends. The CDR3 has 13 amino acids. In DNA form, the CDR3 reads TGCAGCGCCTGGACAACCTCTGGAAACACCATATATTTT. This gives the protein CSAWTTSGNTIYF.

This clonotype was seen repeatedly, ten times or more. The chain is built from TRBV6-1 and TRBJ2-5; D remains ambiguous. V lost 5 bases, J lost 1 base, and 14 bases lay in between. Per germline, CDR1 MNHNS and CDR2 SASEGT. The CDR3 spans 15 residues. In DNA form, the CDR3 reads TGTGCCAGCAGTCCTCAGGCCGGTTTCCAAGAGACCCAGTACTTC. Protein sequence: CASSPQAGFQETQYF.

This clonotype was seen only a few times. This chain uses TRBV2 with TRBJ1-2, with D possibly TRBD1 on 6 matching bases. Germline V gene data show CDR1 as SNHLY and CDR2 as FYNNEI. V was trimmed by 3 bases and J by 1 base, leaving 15 bases between them. The CDR3 extends over 16 amino acids. CDR3 bases: TGTGCCAGCAGTGAGCGTGGGGGCACCTATAACTATGGCTACACCTTC. This sequence encodes CASSERGGTYNYGYTF.